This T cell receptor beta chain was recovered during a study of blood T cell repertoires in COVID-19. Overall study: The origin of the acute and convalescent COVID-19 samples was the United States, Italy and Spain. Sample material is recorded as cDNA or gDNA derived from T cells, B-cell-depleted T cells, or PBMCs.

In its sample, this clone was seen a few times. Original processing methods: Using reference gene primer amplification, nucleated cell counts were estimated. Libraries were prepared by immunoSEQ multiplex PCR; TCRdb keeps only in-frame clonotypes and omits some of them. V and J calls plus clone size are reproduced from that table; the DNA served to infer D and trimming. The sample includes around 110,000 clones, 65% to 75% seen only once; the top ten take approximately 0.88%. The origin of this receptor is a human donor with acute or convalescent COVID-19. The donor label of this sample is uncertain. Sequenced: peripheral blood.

The CDR3 bases are TGCGCCAGCAGCCAAGTTACGGCGGTCAGCTCCTATAATTCACCCCTCCACTTT. Encoded protein: CASSQVTAVSSYNSPLHF. The chain combines TRBV4-1 with TRBJ1-6, with D uncertain. Per germline, CDR1 MGHRA and CDR2 YSYEKL. This CDR3 has 18 residues. V was pared by 1 base and J by 0 bases, with 13 bases between.